This TCR beta chain emerged from a study of cytomegalovirus exposure and HLA in healthy donors. The CDR3 sequence is 14 residues long. CDR1 and CDR2 (germline): SGHNT, YYREEE (reference sequence). V was trimmed by 0 bases and J by 7 bases, leaving 10 bases between them. 60 Vbeta and 13 Jbeta primers were used in PCR. Only in-frame clones appear in the TCRdb table, and some are missing; sequencing was by immunoSEQ multiplex PCR. The top ten hold approximately 3.9% of the sample, which has around 150,000 clones, approximately 79% seen once. This clone came up a few times. The clonotype comes from a man aged 50 to 60 in good health and CMV-seropositive. The V call is TRBV5-4, the J call TRBJ2-2; the D gene is possibly TRBD1 (6 bases). Sequenced sample: PBMCs. Here the CDR3 DNA reads TGTGCCAGCAGCTTGGACAGGGAAATCGGGGAGCTGTTTTTT. Translated: CASSLDREIGELFF. Full variable domain (rest looked up from reference TRBV5-4 and TRBJ2-2): ETGVTQSPTHLIKTRGQQVTLRCSSQSGHNTVSWYQQALGQGPQFIFQYYREEENGRGNFPPRFSGLQFPNYSSELNVNALELDDSALYLCASSLDREIGELFFGEGSRLTVL.